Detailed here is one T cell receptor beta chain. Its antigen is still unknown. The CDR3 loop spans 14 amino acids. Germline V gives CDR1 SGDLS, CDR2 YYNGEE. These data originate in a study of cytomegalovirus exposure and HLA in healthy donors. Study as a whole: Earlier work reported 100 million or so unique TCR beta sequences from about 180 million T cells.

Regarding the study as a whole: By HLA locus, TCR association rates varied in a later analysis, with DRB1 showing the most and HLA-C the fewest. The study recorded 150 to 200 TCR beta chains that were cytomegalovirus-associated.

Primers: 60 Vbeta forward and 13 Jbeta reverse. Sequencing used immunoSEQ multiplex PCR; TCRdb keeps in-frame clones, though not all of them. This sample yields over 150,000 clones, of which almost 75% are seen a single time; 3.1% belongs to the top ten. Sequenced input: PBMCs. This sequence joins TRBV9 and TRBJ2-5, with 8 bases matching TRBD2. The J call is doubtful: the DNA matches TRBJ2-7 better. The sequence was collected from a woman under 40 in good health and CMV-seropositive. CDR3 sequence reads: CASSASGRFYEQYF. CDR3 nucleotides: TGTGCCAGCAGCGCCAGCGGGAGATTCTACGAGCAGTACTTC.